This T cell receptor beta chain was sequenced in a study of tumor-infiltrating lymphocytes in localized non-small cell lung cancer. Study at large: Tumor tissue and non-adjacent uninvolved lung came from each patient. General study points: No T-cell fraction difference was seen between IM1 and IM2 tumors. Compared with uninvolved lung, tumors showed higher T cell infiltration by TCRbeta sequencing.

Assay: immunoSEQ multiplex PCR; the TCRdb copy retains only in-frame clones and omits some. The table has fewer than 20,000 clones, roughly 76% seen once. Of note for this clone: Its antigen remains unidentified.

V was trimmed by 8 bases and J by 0 bases, leaving 16 bases between them. CDR1 GTSNPN and CDR2 SVGIG come from the germline V gene (reference sequence). CDR3 size: 14 residues. The chain links TRBV30 to TRBJ1-1, with D possibly being TRBD1 (6 bases). The sequenced sample was lung tumor tissue. The sequence came from a human donor with non-small cell lung cancer. CDR3: CAGAVGALNTEAFF. The CDR3 nucleotides are TGTGCCGGGGCTGTGGGGGCTTTGAACACTGAAGCTTTCTTT. Full variable domain (rest looked up from reference TRBV30 and TRBJ1-1): SQTIHQWPATLVQPVGSPLSLECTVEGTSNPNLYWYRQAAGRGLQLLFYSVGIGQISSEVPQNLSASRPQDRQFILSSKKLLLSDSGFYLCAGAVGALNTEAFFGQGTRLTVV.